This TCR beta chain was captured by sequencing in a study of T-cell reconstitution after alpha-beta-depleted transplantation in children. Preparation of the TCRbeta library involved a method that used unique molecular identifiers. TCRdb re-called the PCR reads through MiXCR, storing one row per CDR3 protein. The profile shows more than 550,000 distinct CDR3 sequences, about 11% of them singletons. The sample holds a few counts of this clonotype. In germline, CDR1 is SGHRS, CDR2 YFSETQ. V lost 1 base, J lost 0 bases, and 5 bases lay in between. CDR3 size: 14 residues. The sequence came from a human donor who donated a stem cell graft to a child with acute myeloid leukemia. Sequencing was performed on PBMCs from the stem cell graft donor, taken from the stem cell graft. The V gene is TRBV5-1, the J gene TRBJ1-3; D is ambiguous. The chain's CDR3 is CASSLPDSGNTIYF. Here the CDR3 DNA reads TGCGCCAGCAGCTTGCCGGACTCTGGAAACACCATATATTTT.